This TCR beta chain came from a study of T cells in Graves' hyperthyroidism and ophthalmopathy. V shed 4 bases and J shed 0 bases, with 10 bases lying between them. This CDR3 region has 13 residues. Germline values: CDR1 DFQATT, CDR2 SNEGSKA (reference sequence). Researchers amplified the TCR beta CDR3 regions from RNA transcripts. The HTBI set primed first-round TCR CDR3 RT-PCR. TCRdb used MiXCR to reprocess the multiplex PCR reads, holding one entry per CDR3 protein. The sample consists of 550,000 to 700,000 distinct CDR3 sequences, just over 45% of them appearing once. V and J are TRBV20-1 and TRBJ2-7; TRBD1 is a possible D gene (6 bases). Sequencing input: peripheral blood or thyroid tissue (not recorded which). This TCR was sampled from an adult woman with Graves' disease, either hyperthyroidism or ophthalmopathy (not recorded which). For the CDR3, the DNA is TGCAGTGCTATCGACAGGAGCTCCTACGAGCAGTACTTC. The encoded protein is CSAIDRSSYEQYF.